The rows below give T cell receptor beta chains drawn from one sample of a study of OX40 agonist ivuxolimab in advanced cancers. Clones were read by immunoSEQ multiplex PCR, and TCRdb kept only the in-frame ones, dropping some. The sample includes 51,000 or so clones, about 85% seen only once; the top ten take roughly 13%. Source: CD4+ or CD8+ T cells sorted from blood, taken in a trial of the OX40 agonist ivuxolimab. These TCRs come from an adult with an advanced solid tumor such as melanoma, head and neck, liver or kidney cancer. Both conserved end residues are part of each CDR3. The order of the fields is J gene, D gene, V gene, CDR3 protein. D genes are given only for firm matches.

>TRBJ2-4|TRBD1|TRBV29-1
CSVEGTGTQNIQYF
>TRBJ2-5|TRBD1|TRBV2
CASSEVRQGEKTQYF
>TRBJ1-2|-|TRBV27
CASSFTAYPNKDYTF
>TRBJ1-4|-|TRBV6-1
CASSVDSTEKLFF
>TRBJ1-4|TRBD1|TRBV15
CATSRDGTGREKLFF
>TRBJ2-2|-|TRBV10-2
CASSLRTANTGELFF
>TRBJ2-5|-|TRBV4-2
CASSQEGIQETQYF
>TRBJ1-2|TRBD1|TRBV23-1
CASSQETGTAKASTF
>TRBJ2-2|-|TRBV5-1
CASKVGNTGELFF
>TRBJ2-2|TRBD1|TRBV27
CASSFLDRTGELFF
>TRBJ2-7|-|TRBV6-5
CAGSYAQGKSYEQYF
>TRBJ1-1|-|TRBV5-1
CASRDGRTEAFF
>TRBJ1-1|-|TRBV13
CASSFSAGNTEAFF
>TRBJ2-5|-|TRBV19
CASSLDLGRVETQYF
>TRBJ2-7|-|TRBV30
CAWSPGVPPYEQYF
>TRBJ2-7|TRBD1|TRBV7-8
CASSFGQGYPYEQYF
>TRBJ1-1|-|TRBV7-9
CASSLRQSNTEAFF
>TRBJ2-1|-|TRBV10-2
CASSGLDLYNEQFF
>TRBJ1-2|-|TRBV27
CASSFRGSAGYTF
>TRBJ2-7|-|TRBV7-2
CASSLSSYEQYF
>TRBJ1-2|-|TRBV9
CASSPGGYGYTF
>TRBJ1-3|-|TRBV15
CATSLRGFGGNTIYF
>TRBJ1-4|-|TRBV2
CASSVWGGATNEKLFF
>TRBJ2-2|-|TRBV7-8
CASSQTLGGGTGELFF
>TRBJ1-5|-|TRBV7-6
CASSLARVMSNQPQHF
>TRBJ2-7|-|TRBV4-1
CASSQVRDISYEQYF
>TRBJ1-1|TRBD1|TRBV5-4
CASSFGQGVNTEAFF
>TRBJ2-5|TRBD2|TRBV4-3
CASRDSGGETQYF
>TRBJ2-3|-|TRBV7-9
CASRVTDTQYF
>TRBJ2-3|TRBD2|TRBV27
CASSFLTSGGLRGDTQYF
>TRBJ2-3|-|TRBV5-1
CATRDGHTDTQYF
>TRBJ1-1|-|TRBV16
CASIQKGAFF
>TRBJ1-1|-|TRBV19
CASSPGLMNTEAFF
>TRBJ2-2|-|TRBV19
CASSIPTGELFF
>TRBJ2-5|-|TRBV14
CASSQLVGMVETQYF
>TRBJ1-1|-|TRBV12-5
CASGLGGTGNTEAFF
>TRBJ2-1|-|TRBV30
CAWGTFGEQFF
>TRBJ2-7|TRBD1|TRBV7-6
CASSLGQGAYEQYF
>TRBJ2-7|-|TRBV6-1
CASSEGVGPGSYEQYF
>TRBJ1-1|-|TRBV6-5
CASSYSGTENTEAFF
>TRBJ2-1|-|TRBV10-1
CASSELAGAYNEQFF
>TRBJ2-1|-|TRBV19
CASSIMGRDNEQFF
>TRBJ1-2|-|TRBV19
CASTVQGVPSNYGYTF
>TRBJ2-1|-|TRBV15
CATSWESYNEQFF
>TRBJ2-7|-|TRBV5-4
CASSLHPSGYEQYF
>TRBJ1-1|TRBD1|TRBV5-4
CASSLFRGMNTEAFF
>TRBJ2-3|-|TRBV9
CASSSEIGSDTQYF
>TRBJ1-1|-|TRBV6-1
CATRAGAEAFF
>TRBJ2-7|TRBD1|TRBV7-6
CASSSPDRNYEQYF
>TRBJ1-2|TRBD1|TRBV14
CASSQDQGVYGYTF
>TRBJ1-6|-|TRBV7-9
CASEENFYNSPLHF